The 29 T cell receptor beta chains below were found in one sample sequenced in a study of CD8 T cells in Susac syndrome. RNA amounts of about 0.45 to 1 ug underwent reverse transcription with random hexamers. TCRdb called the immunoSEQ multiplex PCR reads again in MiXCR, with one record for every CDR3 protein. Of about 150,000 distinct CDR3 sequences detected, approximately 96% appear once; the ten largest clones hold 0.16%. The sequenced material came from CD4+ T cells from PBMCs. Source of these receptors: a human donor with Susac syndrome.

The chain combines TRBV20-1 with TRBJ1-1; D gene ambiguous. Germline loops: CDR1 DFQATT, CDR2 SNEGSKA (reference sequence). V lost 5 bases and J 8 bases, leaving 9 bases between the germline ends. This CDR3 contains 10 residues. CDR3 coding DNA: TGCAGTGCTGCCGCCCCCGAAGCTTTCTTT. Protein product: CSAAAPEAFF.

The CDR3 DNA reads as TGTGCCAGCAGCCCCTCGACAGGGTCTGGCGGGGAGCTGTTTTTT. Translation: CASSPSTGSGGELFF. The rearrangement joins TRBV12-3 or TRBV12-4 to TRBJ2-2, with TRBD1 matching over 7 bases. The CDR3 runs to 15 residues. J lost 7 bases, V lost 6 bases, and 11 bases had no gene match.

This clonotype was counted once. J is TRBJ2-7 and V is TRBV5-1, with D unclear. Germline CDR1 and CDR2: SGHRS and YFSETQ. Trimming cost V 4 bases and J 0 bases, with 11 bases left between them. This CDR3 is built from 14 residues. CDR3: CASSPPKGSYEQYF. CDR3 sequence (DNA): TGCGCCAGCAGCCCGCCTAAGGGCTCCTACGAGCAGTACTTC.

The CDR3 sequence: CASGLTGGKTQYF. The CDR3 DNA sequence: TGTGCTAGTGGTTTAACAGGGGGCAAGACCCAGTACTTC. The rearrangement joins TRBV12-5 to TRBJ2-5; TRBD1 aligns across 9 bases. Looked up from germline, CDR1 is LGHNT and CDR2 is FRNRAP. CDR3 length: 13 residues. V was clipped by 3 bases and J by 6 bases; unmatched bases: 2.

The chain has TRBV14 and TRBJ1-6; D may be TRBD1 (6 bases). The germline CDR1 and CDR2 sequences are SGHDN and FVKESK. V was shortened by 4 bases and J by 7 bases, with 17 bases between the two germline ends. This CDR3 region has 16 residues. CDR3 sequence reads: CASSPLGGRKNSPLHF. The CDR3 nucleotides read TGTGCCAGCAGCCCCTTAGGGGGGCGTAAGAATTCACCCCTCCACTTT.

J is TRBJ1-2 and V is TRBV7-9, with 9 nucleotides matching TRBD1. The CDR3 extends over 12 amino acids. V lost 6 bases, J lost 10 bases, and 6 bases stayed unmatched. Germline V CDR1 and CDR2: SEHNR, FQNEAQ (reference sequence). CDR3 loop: CASRRDRVIYTF. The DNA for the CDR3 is TGTGCCAGCAGGCGGGACAGGGTGATCTACACCTTC.

This CDR3 is CASRGQQVGLNTEAFF. In DNA, the CDR3 is TGCGCCAGCAGAGGACAGCAAGTAGGGTTGAACACTGAAGCTTTCTTT. The chain recombines TRBV5-1 with TRBJ1-1; weak D call: TRBD1 (6 bases). The CDR3 has 16 amino acids. Trimming removed 5 bases from V and 0 bases from J, with 17 bases in between. Germline loops: CDR1 SGHRS, CDR2 YFSETQ.

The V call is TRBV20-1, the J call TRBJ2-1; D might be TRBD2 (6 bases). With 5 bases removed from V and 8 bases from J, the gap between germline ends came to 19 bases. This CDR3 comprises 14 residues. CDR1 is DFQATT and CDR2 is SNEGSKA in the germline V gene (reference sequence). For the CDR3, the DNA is TGCAGTGCTGGAGGGGACTCCACCATCGATGAGCAGTTCTTC. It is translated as CSAGGDSTIDEQFF.

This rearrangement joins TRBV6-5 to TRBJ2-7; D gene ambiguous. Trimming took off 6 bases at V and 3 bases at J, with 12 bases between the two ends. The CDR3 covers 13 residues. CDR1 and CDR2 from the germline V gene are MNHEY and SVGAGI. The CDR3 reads CASSRQGLYEQYF. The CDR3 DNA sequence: TGTGCCAGCAGCAGACAAGGGCTCTACGAGCAGTACTTC.

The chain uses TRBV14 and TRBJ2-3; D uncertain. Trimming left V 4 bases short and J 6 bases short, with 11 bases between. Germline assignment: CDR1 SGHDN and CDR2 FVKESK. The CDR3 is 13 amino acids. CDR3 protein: CASSPGRSDTQYF. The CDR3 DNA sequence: TGTGCCAGCAGCCCTGGCAGATCGGATACGCAGTATTTT.

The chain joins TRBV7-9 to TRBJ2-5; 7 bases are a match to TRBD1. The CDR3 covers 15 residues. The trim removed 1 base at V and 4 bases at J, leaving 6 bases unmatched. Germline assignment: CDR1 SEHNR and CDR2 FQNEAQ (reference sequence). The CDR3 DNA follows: TGTGCCAGCAGCTTAGGCGACAGGGCGGGAGAGACCCAGTACTTC. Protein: CASSLGDRAGETQYF.

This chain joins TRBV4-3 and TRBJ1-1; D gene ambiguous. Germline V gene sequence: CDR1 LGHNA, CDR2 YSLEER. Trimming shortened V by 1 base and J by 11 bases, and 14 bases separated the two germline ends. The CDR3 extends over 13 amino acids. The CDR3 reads CASSQVRQERAFF. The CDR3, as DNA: TGCGCCAGCAGCCAAGTGAGGCAGGAACGTGCTTTCTTT.

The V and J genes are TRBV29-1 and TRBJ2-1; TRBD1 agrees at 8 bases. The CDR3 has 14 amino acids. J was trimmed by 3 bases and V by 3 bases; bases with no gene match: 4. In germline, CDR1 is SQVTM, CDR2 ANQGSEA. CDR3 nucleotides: TGCAGCGTTGACCGGACAGGGCTCTACAATGAGCAGTTCTTC. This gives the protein CSVDRTGLYNEQFF.

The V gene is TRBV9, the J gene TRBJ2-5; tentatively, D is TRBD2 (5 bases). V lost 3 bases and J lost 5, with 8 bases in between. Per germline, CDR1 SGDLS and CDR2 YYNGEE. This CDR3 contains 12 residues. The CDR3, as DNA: TGTGCCAGCAGCGGGACGGGGGAGACCCAGTACTTC. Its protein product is CASSGTGETQYF.

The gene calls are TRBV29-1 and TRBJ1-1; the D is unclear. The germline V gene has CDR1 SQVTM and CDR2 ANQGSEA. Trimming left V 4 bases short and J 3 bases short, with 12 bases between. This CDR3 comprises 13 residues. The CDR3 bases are TGCAGCGTTGTAAGGGCTGGGGACACTGAAGCTTTCTTT. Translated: CSVVRAGDTEAFF. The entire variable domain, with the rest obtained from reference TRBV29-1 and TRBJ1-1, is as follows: SAVISQKPSRDICQRGTSLTIQCQVDSQVTMMFWYRQQPGQSLTLIATANQGSEATYESGFVIDKFPISRPNLTFSTLTVSNMSPEDSSIYLCSVVRAGDTEAFFGQGTRLTVV.

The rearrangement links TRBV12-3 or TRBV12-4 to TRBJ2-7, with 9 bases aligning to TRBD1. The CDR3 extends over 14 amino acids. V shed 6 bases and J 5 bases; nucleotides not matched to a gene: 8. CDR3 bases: TGTGCCAGCAGCACCGGGACAGGGTACCACGAGCAGTACTTC. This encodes CASSTGTGYHEQYF.

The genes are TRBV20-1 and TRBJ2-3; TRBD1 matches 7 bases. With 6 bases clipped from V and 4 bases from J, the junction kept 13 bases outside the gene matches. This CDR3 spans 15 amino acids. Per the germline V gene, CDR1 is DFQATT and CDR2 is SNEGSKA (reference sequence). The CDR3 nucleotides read TGCAGTGCCACAGCCGCTAACAGGGGCGCAGATACGCAGTATTTT. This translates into CSATAANRGADTQYF.

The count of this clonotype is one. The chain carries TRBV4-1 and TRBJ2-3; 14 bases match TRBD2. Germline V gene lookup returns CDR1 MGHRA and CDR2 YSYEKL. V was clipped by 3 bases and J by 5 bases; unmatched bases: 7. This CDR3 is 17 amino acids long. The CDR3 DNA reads TGCGCCAGCAGCCAGACTGGACTAGCGGGGGGCGTAGATACGCAGTATTTT. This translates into CASSQTGLAGGVDTQYF.

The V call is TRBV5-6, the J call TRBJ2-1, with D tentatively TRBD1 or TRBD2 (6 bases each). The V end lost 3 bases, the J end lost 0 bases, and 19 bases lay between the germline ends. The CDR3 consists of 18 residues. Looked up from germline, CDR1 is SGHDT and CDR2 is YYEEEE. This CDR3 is CASSSPHRDFNSYNEQFF. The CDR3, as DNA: TGTGCCAGCAGCTCTCCTCACAGGGACTTTAACTCCTACAATGAGCAGTTCTTC.

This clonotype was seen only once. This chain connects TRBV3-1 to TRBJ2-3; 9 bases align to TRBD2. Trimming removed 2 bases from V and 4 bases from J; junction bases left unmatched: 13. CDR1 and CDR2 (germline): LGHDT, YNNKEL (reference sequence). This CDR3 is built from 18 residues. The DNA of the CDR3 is TGTGCCAGCAGCCAAAAGTCTAGCGGGGTTGCAGCCTCAGATACGCAGTATTTT. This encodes CASSQKSSGVAASDTQYF.

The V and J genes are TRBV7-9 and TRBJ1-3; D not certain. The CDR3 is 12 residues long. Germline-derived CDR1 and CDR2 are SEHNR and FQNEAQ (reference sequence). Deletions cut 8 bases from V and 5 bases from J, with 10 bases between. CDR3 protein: CASLAARNTIYF. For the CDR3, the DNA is TGTGCCAGCTTGGCAGCAAGAAACACCATATATTTT. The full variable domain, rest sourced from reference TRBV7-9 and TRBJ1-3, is DTGVSQNPRHKITKRGQNVTFRCDPISEHNRLYWYRQTLGQGPEFLTYFQNEAQLEKSRLLSDRFSAERPKGSFSTLEIQRTEQGDSAMYLCASLAARNTIYFGEGSWLTVV.

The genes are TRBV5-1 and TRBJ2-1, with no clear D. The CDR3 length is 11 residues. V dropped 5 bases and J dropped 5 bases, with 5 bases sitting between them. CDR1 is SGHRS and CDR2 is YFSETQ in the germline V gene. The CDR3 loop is CASRIDNEQFF. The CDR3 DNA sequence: TGCGCCAGCAGGATTGACAATGAGCAGTTCTTC. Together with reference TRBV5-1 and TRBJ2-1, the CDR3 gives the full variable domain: KAGVTQTPRYLIKTRGQQVTLSCSPISGHRSVSWYQQTPGQGLQFLFEYFSETQRNKGNFPGRFSGRQFSNSRSEMNVSTLELGDSALYLCASRIDNEQFFGPGTRLTVL.

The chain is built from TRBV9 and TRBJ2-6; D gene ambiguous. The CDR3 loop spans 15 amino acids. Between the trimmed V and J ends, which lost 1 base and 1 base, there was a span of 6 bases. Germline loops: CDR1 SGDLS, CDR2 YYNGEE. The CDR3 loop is CASSVIGSGANVLTF. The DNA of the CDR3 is TGTGCCAGCAGCGTAATCGGATCTGGGGCCAACGTCCTGACTTTC.

CDR3 in amino acids: CATSGTENTGELFF. For the CDR3, the DNA is TGTGCCACCAGTGGGACAGAGAACACCGGGGAGCTGTTTTTT. The chain joins TRBV24-1 to TRBJ2-2; TRBD1 is a possible D gene (6 bases). The CDR3 is 14 residues long. Trimming took 5 bases from V and 1 from J, leaving 7 bases between them. Germline V gene data show CDR1 as KGHDR and CDR2 as SFDVKD.

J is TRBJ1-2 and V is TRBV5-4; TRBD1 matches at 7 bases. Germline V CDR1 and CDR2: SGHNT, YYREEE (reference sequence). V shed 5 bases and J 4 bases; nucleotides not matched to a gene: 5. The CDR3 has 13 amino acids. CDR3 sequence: CASREGAGYGYTF. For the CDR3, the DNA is TGTGCCAGCAGGGAGGGGGCAGGCTATGGCTACACCTTC.

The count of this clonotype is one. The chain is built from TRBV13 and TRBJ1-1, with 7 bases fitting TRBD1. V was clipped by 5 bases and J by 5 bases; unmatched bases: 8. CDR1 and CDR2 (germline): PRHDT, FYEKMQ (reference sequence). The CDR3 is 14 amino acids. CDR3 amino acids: CASSLQQGRTEAFF. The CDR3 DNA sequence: TGTGCCAGCAGCCTCCAACAGGGGAGGACTGAAGCTTTCTTT.

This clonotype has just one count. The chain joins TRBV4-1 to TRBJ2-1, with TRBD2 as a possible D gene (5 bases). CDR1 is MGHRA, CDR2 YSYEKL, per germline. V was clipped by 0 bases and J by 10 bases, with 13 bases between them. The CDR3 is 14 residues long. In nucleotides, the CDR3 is TGCGCCAGCAGCCAAGAGGATCGGGAACAAGAGCAGTTCTTC. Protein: CASSQEDREQEQFF.

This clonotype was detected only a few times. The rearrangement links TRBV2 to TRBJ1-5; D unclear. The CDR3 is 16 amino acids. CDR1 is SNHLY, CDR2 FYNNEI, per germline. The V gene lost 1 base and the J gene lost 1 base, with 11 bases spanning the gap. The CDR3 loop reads CASSEGGRRSNQPQHF. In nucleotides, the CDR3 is TGTGCCAGCAGTGAAGGCGGCCGGAGGAGCAATCAGCCCCAGCATTTT.

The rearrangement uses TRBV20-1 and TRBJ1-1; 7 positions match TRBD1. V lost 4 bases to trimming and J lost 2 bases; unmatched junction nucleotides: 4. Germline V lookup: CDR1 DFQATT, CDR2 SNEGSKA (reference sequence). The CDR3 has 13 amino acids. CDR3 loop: CSATRDRNTEAFF. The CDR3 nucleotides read TGCAGTGCTACCCGGGACAGAAACACTGAAGCTTTCTTT.